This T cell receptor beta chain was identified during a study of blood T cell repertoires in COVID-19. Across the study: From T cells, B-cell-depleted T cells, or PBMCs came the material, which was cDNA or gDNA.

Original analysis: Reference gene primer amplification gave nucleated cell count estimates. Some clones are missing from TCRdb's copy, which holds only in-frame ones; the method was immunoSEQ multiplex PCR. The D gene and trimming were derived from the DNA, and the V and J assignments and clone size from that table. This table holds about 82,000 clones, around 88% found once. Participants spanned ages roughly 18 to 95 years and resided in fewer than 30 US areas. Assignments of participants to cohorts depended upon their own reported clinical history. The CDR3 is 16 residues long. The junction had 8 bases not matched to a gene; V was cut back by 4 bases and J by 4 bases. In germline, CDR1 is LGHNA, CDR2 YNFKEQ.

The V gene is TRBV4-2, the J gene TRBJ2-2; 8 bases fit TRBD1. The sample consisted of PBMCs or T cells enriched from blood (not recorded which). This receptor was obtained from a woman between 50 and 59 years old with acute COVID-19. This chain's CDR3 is CASSRQTGEATGELFF. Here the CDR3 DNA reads TGTGCCAGCAGCCGTCAGACAGGGGAGGCCACCGGGGAGCTGTTTTTT.